Below, 2 T cell receptor beta chains from the same sample are listed, as sequenced in a study of T-cell reconstitution after alpha-beta-depleted transplantation in children. Library preparation (for TCRbeta) was performed with unique molecular identifiers. A single record per CDR3 protein comes from TCRdb applying MiXCR to the PCR reads. The repertoire holds some 550,000 distinct CDR3 sequences, with around 19% as singletons. Sequences were derived from PBMCs from the stem cell graft donor, sampled from the stem cell graft. These TCRs come from a human donor who donated a stem cell graft to a child with acute lymphoblastic leukemia.

The table lists this clonotype with a few counts. V is TRBV5-1 and J is TRBJ1-3; the D gene is possibly TRBD1 (5 bases). Germline lookup yields CDR1 SGHRS and CDR2 YFSETQ. Trimming took 2 bases from V and 2 from J, leaving 8 bases between them. CDR3 length equals 14 residues. CDR3 loop: CASSFGGAGNTIYF. CDR3 nucleotide sequence: TGCGCCAGCAGCTTCGGGGGGGCTGGAAACACCATATATTTT.

This clonotype occurred a few times. The rearrangement links TRBV10-3 to TRBJ2-5; TRBD2 matches at 13 bases. V lost 5 bases, J lost 1 base, and 4 bases stayed unmatched. The CDR3 totals 16 residues. From germline, CDR1 is ENHRY and CDR2 SYGVKD. CDR3 region: CAISSGTSGAQETQYF. CDR3 DNA sequence: TGTGCCATCAGTTCCGGGACTAGCGGGGCCCAAGAGACCCAGTACTTC.